This T cell receptor beta chain was profiled in a study of glioma-infiltrating T cells after dendritic cell vaccination. Using immunoSEQ multiplex PCR, the repertoire was profiled, and TCRdb retains in-frame clones only, with some absent. Of approximately 100,000 clones listed, about 80% are singletons. The length of the CDR3 is 18 residues. The sequence came from a human donor with glioblastoma. The chain carries TRBV21-1 and TRBJ2-7; no DNA check was done on the table's D call, TRBD1. TRBV21-1 corresponds to a pseudogene. The starting material was blood, obtained before dendritic cell vaccination. CDR3 loop: CASSKVSRKTGATYEQYF. CDR3 sequence (DNA): TGTGCCAGCAGCAAAGTGTCGCGGAAAACAGGGGCTACCTACGAGCAGTACTTC.